The 32 T cell receptor beta chains presented below share a single source sample, sequenced in a study of PD-L1 blockade in urothelial cancer. TCRdb's table, derived via immunoSEQ multiplex PCR, lists solely in-frame clones and lacks some. This repertoire shows 35,000 or so clones, around four fifths found once; its top ten account for around 16%. The material sequenced was PBMCs, taken around atezolizumab (anti-PD-L1) treatment. Source of these receptors: a man in his sixties with urothelial cancer.

This chain links TRBV7-2 with TRBJ1-5, with D possibly matching TRBD1 (5 bases). The CDR3 totals 16 residues. Trimming shortened V by 5 bases and J by 6 bases, and 20 bases separated the two germline ends. Germline CDR1 SGHTA, CDR2 FQGNSA. CDR3 in DNA: TGTGCCAGCAGCCTTGGGGGGACGTCTTCGGGTCAGCCCCAGCATTTT. Its translation is CASSLGGTSSGQPQHF. Supplemented by reference TRBV7-2 and TRBJ1-5, the full variable domain reads GAGVSQSPSNKVTEKGKDVELRCDPISGHTALYWYRQSLGQGLEFLIYFQGNSAPDKSGLPSDRFSAERTGGSVSTLTIQRTQQEDSAVYLCASSLGGTSSGQPQHFGDGTRLSIL.

The chain couples TRBV13 to TRBJ1-3; the match to TRBD1 covers 8 bases. Germline V gene lookup returns CDR1 PRHDT and CDR2 FYEKMQ (reference sequence). Losses at the gene ends were 5 bases for V and 3 bases for J; bases not matched to a gene: 6. The CDR3 extends over 15 amino acids. CDR3 amino acids: CASSATGGGGNTIYF. CDR3 DNA sequence: TGTGCCAGCAGCGCAACAGGGGGTGGTGGAAACACCATATATTTT.

This clone has more than one count but fewer than ten. The V gene is TRBV7-6, the J gene TRBJ2-2, with TRBD2 matching 9 bases. V dropped 1 base and J dropped 4; count of bases not matched to a gene: 7. This CDR3 region has 17 residues. Germline values: CDR1 SGHVS, CDR2 FNYEAQ. The CDR3 protein is CASSLGGGTSTTGELFF. DNA of the CDR3: TGTGCCAGCAGCTTAGGCGGGGGGACTAGCACCACCGGGGAGCTGTTTTTT.

The rearrangement links TRBV5-1 to TRBJ2-1, with D hard to call. The ends were cut back, 5 bases at V and 6 bases at J, with 9 bases in the middle. The CDR3 runs to 12 residues. Germline lookup yields CDR1 SGHRS and CDR2 YFSETQ. Here the CDR3 DNA reads TGCGCCAGCAGAACGAGAAGCAATGAGCAGTTCTTC. Translating gives CASRTRSNEQFF.

CDR3 sequence reads: CASSLQALYGYTF. CDR3 bases: TGTGCCAGCAGCTTGCAGGCATTATATGGCTACACCTTC. This chain connects TRBV5-5 to TRBJ1-2; D gene ambiguous. The CDR3 is 13 residues long. In germline, CDR1 is SGHKS, CDR2 YYEKEE (reference sequence). The V and J ends lost 1 base and 5 bases respectively, with 9 bases between them.

The chain joins TRBV4-2 to TRBJ1-5; 7 positions agree with TRBD1. With V trimmed by 1 base and J by 7 bases, 7 bases remained unmatched. CDR3 length: 15 amino acids. Germline CDR1 LGHNA, CDR2 YNFKEQ. The CDR3 spells CASSQGQGVEQPQHF. In DNA form, the CDR3 reads TGTGCCAGCAGCCAAGGACAGGGAGTGGAGCAGCCCCAGCATTTT.

This chain joins TRBV20-1 and TRBJ1-1, with unresolved D. Trimming cost V 0 bases and J 3 bases, with 2 bases left between them. Germline CDR1 is DFQATT and CDR2 is SNEGSKA (reference sequence). The CDR3 is made up of 11 amino acids. The CDR3: CSARDDTEAFF. In nucleotides, the CDR3 is TGCAGTGCTAGAGACGACACTGAAGCTTTCTTT.

The DNA for the CDR3 is TGTGCCACCAATCAACCCGGGACAGGCTCTTATGGCTACACCTTC. Translation gives CATNQPGTGSYGYTF. This sequence joins TRBV6-5 and TRBJ1-2; 8 bases line up with TRBD1. The CDR3 covers 15 residues. V lost 10 bases and J lost 5; bases outside the gene matches: 15. The germline V gene has CDR1 MNHEY and CDR2 SVGAGI.

The V call is TRBV5-8, the J call TRBJ1-1; weak D call: TRBD1 (6 bases). The CDR3 spans 12 residues. Trimming removed 4 bases at V and 6 bases at J, with 10 bases between. Per the germline V gene, CDR1 is SGHTS and CDR2 is YDEGEE. The DNA for the CDR3 is TGTGCCAGCAGCCACCGGACAGCTGAAGCTTTCTTT. Translation gives CASSHRTAEAFF.

This clone was counted a few times. The rearrangement joins TRBV29-1 to TRBJ2-3; D might be TRBD2 (6 bases). V was shortened by 4 bases and J by 3 bases, with 11 bases between the two germline ends. This CDR3 is 13 amino acids long. CDR1 is SQVTM and CDR2 is ANQGSEA in the germline V gene. The CDR3 here is CSVAGDSTDTQYF. In nucleotides, the CDR3 is TGCAGCGTTGCTGGGGACTCAACAGATACGCAGTATTTT.

The chain is built from TRBV15 and TRBJ1-2; no firm D call. The CDR3 is 15 amino acids. The germline V gene has CDR1 LNHNV and CDR2 YYDKDF (reference sequence). Trimming took off 5 bases at V and 0 bases at J, with 13 bases between the two ends. CDR3 nucleotide sequence: TGTGCCACCAGCCCTAGGAGGTCCTCTAACTATGGCTACACCTTC. It is translated as CATSPRRSSNYGYTF.

The chain joins TRBV6-1 to TRBJ1-1; TRBD1 matches 7 bases. CDR1 MNHNS and CDR2 SASEGT come from the germline V gene. V shed 3 bases and J 0 bases; nucleotides not matched to a gene: 4. This CDR3 is 15 amino acids long. The CDR3 region is CASSDPGQMNTEAFF. In DNA, the CDR3 is TGTGCCAGCAGTGATCCGGGACAGATGAACACTGAAGCTTTCTTT.

The J gene is TRBJ1-1, the V gene TRBV6-1; possibly TRBD1 for D (6 bases). The CDR3 consists of 13 residues. Looked up from germline, CDR1 is MNHNS and CDR2 is SASEGT. V gave up 11 bases and J gave up 0 bases, with 13 bases separating them. Here the CDR3 DNA reads TGTGCCGGAAGCAGGGGTCTGAACACTGAAGCTTTCTTT. Translated, it gives CAGSRGLNTEAFF.

V and J are TRBV5-1 and TRBJ2-3; TRBD2 matches at 11 bases. CDR1 is SGHRS, CDR2 YFSETQ, per germline. CDR3 size: 16 residues. V lost 6 bases and J lost 0; bases outside the gene matches: 6. CDR3 bases: TGCGCCAGCAATGGACTAGCGGGCCCTAGCACAGATACGCAGTATTTT. Its protein is CASNGLAGPSTDTQYF.

The chain joins TRBV5-1 to TRBJ1-4, with TRBD1 identical over 8 bases. This CDR3 comprises 15 residues. Germline-derived CDR1 and CDR2 are SGHRS and YFSETQ. The ends lost 3 bases at V and 4 bases at J; junction bases unmatched: 5. Here the CDR3 DNA reads TGCGCCAGCAGCTGGGGGACAGGCGTTAATGAAAAACTGTTTTTT. The encoded protein is CASSWGTGVNEKLFF.

The V and J genes are TRBV30 and TRBJ2-4, with 7 bases matching TRBD2. Trimming took 3 bases from V and 5 from J; bases not matched to a gene: 1. The CDR3 totals 12 residues. CDR1 and CDR2 from the germline V gene are GTSNPN and SVGIG (reference sequence). The CDR3 DNA is TGTGCCTGGAGCCTAGCGGAAAACATTCAGTACTTC. Protein sequence: CAWSLAENIQYF.

The chain joins TRBV18 to TRBJ2-2; 8 bases are shared with TRBD2. The CDR3 extends over 19 amino acids. The ends lost 2 bases at V and 3 bases at J; junction bases unmatched: 14. Germline V gene lookup returns CDR1 KGHSH and CDR2 LQKENI. The CDR3 here is CASSPGTSGSARYTGELFF. As DNA, the CDR3 is TGTGCCAGCTCACCAGGGACTAGTGGGTCTGCGAGGTACACCGGGGAGCTGTTTTTT.

The V and J genes are TRBV10-3 and TRBJ1-2; 7 bases map to TRBD1. Losses at the gene ends were 3 bases for V and 1 base for J; bases not matched to a gene: 5. The CDR3 sequence is 15 residues long. Germline-derived CDR1 and CDR2 are ENHRY and SYGVKD. Written as DNA, the CDR3 is TGTGCCATCAGTGAAGGGACAGCGAATAACTATGGCTACACCTTC. Protein sequence: CAISEGTANNYGYTF.

In this sample, this clone turned up once. V gene TRBV7-2 combines with J gene TRBJ2-2; 9 bases fit TRBD1. Germline V lookup: CDR1 SGHTA, CDR2 FQGNSA. This CDR3 spans 15 amino acids. V gave up 2 bases and J gave up 6 bases; unmatched junction bases: 4. CDR3 nucleotides: TGTGCCAGCAGCTTATTACAGGGGGCGCCCGGGGAGCTGTTTTTT. It specifies CASSLLQGAPGELFF.

This chain joins TRBV28 and TRBJ1-5, with 9 nucleotides matching TRBD1. CDR1 and CDR2 (germline): MDHEN, SYDVKM. V lost 10 bases, J lost 4 bases, and 17 bases stayed unmatched. The CDR3 extends over 17 amino acids. The CDR3 region is CATRQSAGQGTNQPQHF. CDR3 in DNA: TGTGCCACCCGACAATCGGCGGGACAGGGAACTAATCAGCCCCAGCATTTT.

This clone was counted only a few times. The gene calls are TRBV29-1 and TRBJ2-1, with D tentatively TRBD2 (5 bases). The CDR3 is 12 amino acids. Germline CDR1 and CDR2: SQVTM and ANQGSEA. The CDR3: CRASGIYNEQFF. The DNA for the CDR3 is TGCAGAGCTTCCGGGATTTACAATGAGCAGTTCTTC.

The chain combines TRBV11-2 with TRBJ1-2, with D unresolved. V was pared by 1 base and J by 4 bases, with 10 bases between. This CDR3 is built from 14 residues. From germline, CDR1 is SGHAT and CDR2 FQNNGV. For the CDR3, the DNA is TGTGCCAGCAGCTTAGTTCCGGGGTCCTATGGCTACACCTTC. It yields the protein CASSLVPGSYGYTF.

This chain uses TRBV27 with TRBJ2-7; possibly TRBD2 for D (6 bases). CDR3 length: 14 residues. Germline lookup yields CDR1 MNHEY and CDR2 SMNVEV (reference sequence). V was clipped by 1 base and J by 0 bases, with 7 bases between them. The CDR3 nucleotides read TGTGCCAGCAGTTTATACGGGAGCTCCTACGAGCAGTACTTC. Its translation: CASSLYGSSYEQYF.

The chain is built from TRBV5-1 and TRBJ1-1; 8 nucleotides match TRBD1. The germline V gene has CDR1 SGHRS and CDR2 YFSETQ. This CDR3 has 15 residues. V trimming: 4 bases; J trimming: 5 bases; junction bases outside the gene matches: 10. CDR3: CASSLLGTGETEAFF. Here the CDR3 DNA reads TGCGCCAGCAGCCTTTTAGGGACAGGAGAGACTGAAGCTTTCTTT.

This clone was counted a few times. V usage is TRBV14 and J usage is TRBJ1-1; possible D gene TRBD1, 5 bases. The CDR3 loop spans 13 amino acids. Trimming took 5 bases from V and 0 from J, leaving 7 bases between them. Germline V lookup: CDR1 SGHDN, CDR2 FVKESK. CDR3 residues: CASSFRVNTEAFF. In DNA form, the CDR3 reads TGTGCCAGCAGCTTCAGGGTGAACACTGAAGCTTTCTTT.

The chain carries TRBV28 and TRBJ2-7; TRBD1 aligns across 9 bases. The CDR3 runs to 13 residues. From germline, CDR1 is MDHEN and CDR2 SYDVKM. The V segment lost 7 bases and the J segment 3 bases; nucleotides outside the gene matches: 4. The CDR3 DNA follows: TGTGCCAGCACGCCGGGACAGGGCTACGAGCAGTACTTC. It translates to CASTPGQGYEQYF.

The chain uses TRBV27 and TRBJ2-5; 7 bases map to TRBD1. The V segment lost 5 bases and the J segment 3 bases; nucleotides outside the gene matches: 6. Germline assignment: CDR1 MNHEY and CDR2 SMNVEV (reference sequence). The CDR3 sequence is 14 residues long. In DNA form, the CDR3 reads TGTGCCAGCAGTCGGGACAGTTTTGAAGAGACCCAGTACTTC. As protein: CASSRDSFEETQYF.

The chain joins TRBV28 to TRBJ2-7; TRBD2 might be the D (7 bases). The CDR3 spans 13 residues. With 10 bases removed from V and 4 bases from J, the gap between germline ends came to 17 bases. Germline V gene sequence: CDR1 MDHEN, CDR2 SYDVKM. The CDR3 coding sequence is TGTGCCATTAGGGGGGGCGGGCCTTACGAGCAGTACTTC. This encodes CAIRGGGPYEQYF.

The J gene is TRBJ1-2, the V gene TRBV27; D uncertain. The CDR3 is 13 residues long. V dropped 5 bases and J dropped 9 bases, with 16 bases sitting between them. Germline V CDR1 and CDR2: MNHEY, SMNVEV (reference sequence). Written as DNA, the CDR3 is TGTGCCAGCAGTCCGGTCGCTGAGGTCCGCTACACCTTC. This gives the protein CASSPVAEVRYTF.

The V call is TRBV4-1, the J call TRBJ1-1; 8 positions agree with TRBD1. This CDR3 is 18 amino acids long. CDR1 and CDR2 from the germline V gene are MGHRA and YSYEKL. J gave up 5 bases and V 1 base, and 15 bases lay outside the gene matches. This CDR3 reads CASSQVQDRTGLWTEAFF. The CDR3 DNA reads as TGCGCCAGCAGCCAAGTTCAGGACCGGACAGGGTTATGGACTGAAGCTTTCTTT.

DNA for the CDR3: TGTGCCAGCAGCTTTCGAGGGGGACGGGACACTGAAGCTTTCTTT. Its translation is CASSFRGGRDTEAFF. The chain joins TRBV7-9 to TRBJ1-1, with D possibly being TRBD1 (6 bases). This CDR3 has 15 residues. V dropped 3 bases and J dropped 3 bases, with 14 bases sitting between them. Germline values: CDR1 SEHNR, CDR2 FQNEAQ (reference sequence).

The CDR3 here is CASSRLSRLAVLNEQFF. CDR3 DNA sequence: TGTGCCAGCAGCCGCCTATCGAGACTAGCGGTCCTCAATGAGCAGTTCTTC. J is TRBJ2-1 and V is TRBV7-8, with TRBD2 matching 9 bases. Germline V gives CDR1 SGHVS, CDR2 FQNEAQ. This CDR3 has 17 residues. With 5 bases clipped from V and 6 bases from J, the junction kept 14 bases outside the gene matches.